This T cell receptor (beta chain) was captured in a study of PD-1 blockade in classical Hodgkin lymphoma. This clone was counted a single time. Its antigen is still unknown. Here immunoSEQ multiplex PCR was the method, and the copy in TCRdb shows in-frame clones only, minus some. The table includes around 92,000 clones, under 85% detected once. The time point is: cycle 4 day 1 (C4D1), after more than five weeks of nivolumab. Every patient had relapsed following autologous stem cell transplantation, and cohorts differed in brentuximab vedotin exposure. Findings of the study overall: Relapsed/refractory patients reportedly had lower baseline diversity than newly diagnosed patients. When nivolumab was started under 1 year after ASCT, patients were excluded. Newly diagnosed patients and complete responders had comparable diversity at baseline.

The V gene's germline CDR1 is LNHNV and CDR2 YYDKDF (reference sequence). This CDR3 comprises 14 residues. V was shortened by 4 bases and J by 7 bases, with 14 bases between the two germline ends. The TCR was taken from a human donor with classical Hodgkin lymphoma. Source: peripheral blood mononuclear cells (PBMCs), taken before the fourth cycle of nivolumab. The chain uses TRBV15 and TRBJ2-1; the D gene could be TRBD1 or TRBD2 (6 bases each). The CDR3 nucleotides are TGTGCCACCAGCACTTTCTTAGGGGGGAATGAGCAGTTCTTC. Translating gives CATSTFLGGNEQFF.